This TCR beta chain was captured in a study of T cell repertoires in ileal Crohn's disease. Study-wide background: Biopsies of the neoterminal ileum at postoperative colonoscopy form M6 samples.

Time point specified: neoterminal ileum biopsy at postoperative endoscopy, about 6 months after surgery. Germline CDR1 and CDR2: SGHAT and FQNNGV. V lost 2 bases to trimming and J lost 0 bases; unmatched junction nucleotides: 3. The CDR3 runs to 15 residues. On this clone itself: Its specificity is not known.

Study-wide findings and caveats: The median delay to postoperative endoscopy was 5.5 to 8.5 months. Compared with non-smokers, active smokers at surgery showed more clonal expansions. Sorted CD8 T cells held more high-frequency clones than CD4.

The data were produced by immunoSEQ multiplex PCR, yet TCRdb's version contains in-frame clones alone and is incomplete. The sample includes about 3,700 clones, 60% to 80% of them seen just once. The sequencing input was ileal tissue. This TCR came from an adult with Crohn's disease. The chain is built from TRBV11-2 and TRBJ2-7; TRBD1 aligns across 8 bases. CDR3 sequence reads: CASSLKGQDSYEQYF. DNA of the CDR3: TGTGCCAGCAGCTTAAAGGGACAGGACTCCTACGAGCAGTACTTC.